The rows below give T cell receptor beta chains drawn from one sample of a study of response to subunit inactivated influenza vaccine. One entry per CDR3 protein results from TCRdb running MiXCR on the RT-PCR reads. This table has under 200,000 distinct CDR3 sequences, roughly a tenth appearing once. The specimen was non-naive T cells sorted from PBMCs, collected 40 to 50 days after vaccination. These TCRs come from a man aged 50-59 years who received an inactivated influenza vaccine. Each CDR3 is given with its conserved first and last residue. A D gene is named only where the DNA matches it firmly. A row's size may be missing; if present it is once, few, many or a size class.

CDR3 protein: CSAREDSQAKNIQYF
CDR3 DNA: TGCAGTGCTAGAGAGGACAGTCAAGCCAAAAACATTCAGTACTTC
V gene: TRBV20-1
D gene: .
clone size: many
J gene: TRBJ2-4

CDR3 protein: CASGAGYNGELFF
CDR3 DNA: TGTGCCAGCGGCGCAGGGTACAACGGGGAGCTGTTTTTT
V gene: TRBV12-3/TRBV12-4
D gene: .
clone size: many
J gene: TRBJ2-2

CDR3 protein: CATSRGKGQGSHEQYF
CDR3 DNA: TGTGCCACCAGCAGAGGAAAGGGACAGGGGTCCCACGAGCAGTACTTC
V gene: TRBV15
D gene: TRBD1
clone size: few
J gene: TRBJ2-7

CDR3 protein: CAWRWDTGELFF
CDR3 DNA: TGTGCCTGGAGATGGGACACCGGGGAGCTGTTTTTT
V gene: TRBV30
D gene: .
clone size: few
J gene: TRBJ2-2

CDR3 protein: CATSDPYNEQFF
CDR3 DNA: TGTGCCACCAGCGACCCTTACAATGAGCAGTTCTTC
V gene: TRBV15
D gene: .
clone size: many
J gene: TRBJ2-1

CDR3 protein: CASSQDIIGTGPYEQYF
CDR3 DNA: TGTGCCAGCAGCCAAGATATTATAGGGACAGGGCCCTACGAGCAGTACTTC
V gene: TRBV14
D gene: TRBD1
clone size: few
J gene: TRBJ2-7

CDR3 protein: CASSLLATRETQYF
CDR3 DNA: TGTGCCAGCAGTTTGTTAGCAACCCGGGAGACCCAGTACTTC
V gene: TRBV12-3/TRBV12-4
D gene: .
clone size: many
J gene: TRBJ2-5

CDR3 protein: CSVSRSVTAVGGTEAFF
CDR3 DNA: TGCAGCGTTTCCCGCAGCGTGACGGCGGTGGGGGGCACTGAAGCTTTCTTT
V gene: TRBV29-1
D gene: .
clone size: .
J gene: TRBJ1-1

CDR3 protein: CATSEEKGMPDTQYF
CDR3 DNA: TGTGCCACCAGTGAAGAAAAGGGGATGCCAGATACGCAGTATTTT
V gene: TRBV24-1
D gene: .
clone size: few
J gene: TRBJ2-3

CDR3 protein: CASSLGTGGSLSSGNTIYF
CDR3 DNA: TGCGCCAGCAGCTTGGGAACAGGGGGCTCACTGAGCTCTGGAAACACCATATATTTT
V gene: TRBV5-1
D gene: TRBD1
clone size: .
J gene: TRBJ1-3

CDR3 protein: CASSLFGRENSPLHF
CDR3 DNA: TGTGCCAGCAGCTTATTTGGACGCGAAAATTCACCCCTCCACTTT
V gene: TRBV7-2
D gene: .
clone size: .
J gene: TRBJ1-6

CDR3 protein: CASRRTEADTQYF
CDR3 DNA: TGTGCCAGCAGGAGGACGGAGGCGGATACGCAGTATTTT
V gene: TRBV12-3/TRBV12-4
D gene: .
clone size: many
J gene: TRBJ2-3

CDR3 protein: CASSLAGTSGHEVYEQYF
CDR3 DNA: TGTGCCAGCAGTTTAGCCGGGACTAGCGGGCATGAAGTGTACGAGCAGTACTTC
V gene: TRBV12-3/TRBV12-4
D gene: TRBD2
clone size: many
J gene: TRBJ2-7

CDR3 protein: CASSHDTPRETQYF
CDR3 DNA: TGCGCCAGCAGCCATGACACCCCCAGGGAGACCCAGTACTTC
V gene: TRBV5-1
D gene: .
clone size: many
J gene: TRBJ2-5

CDR3 protein: CASSSGMNGGVKTDTQYF
CDR3 DNA: TGCGCCAGCAGTAGCGGGATGAACGGGGGTGTTAAAACAGATACGCAGTATTTT
V gene: TRBV4-3
D gene: TRBD2
clone size: .
J gene: TRBJ2-3

CDR3 protein: CASSGLGGGSPLHF
CDR3 DNA: TGTGCCAGCAGCGGTCTGGGTGGAGGTTCACCCCTCCACTTT
V gene: TRBV5-5
D gene: .
clone size: few
J gene: TRBJ1-6

CDR3 protein: CSARDGLAGKETQYF
CDR3 DNA: TGCAGTGCTAGAGATGGACTAGCGGGGAAGGAGACCCAGTACTTC
V gene: TRBV20-1
D gene: TRBD2
clone size: .
J gene: TRBJ2-5

CDR3 protein: CASSHQSSNQPQHF
CDR3 DNA: TGTGCCAGCAGTCATCAATCTAGCAATCAGCCCCAGCATTTT
V gene: TRBV16
D gene: .
clone size: many
J gene: TRBJ1-5

CDR3 protein: CASSRRGGTGETQYF
CDR3 DNA: TGTGCCAGCAGCCGACGCGGCGGTACGGGGGAGACCCAGTACTTC
V gene: TRBV3-1
D gene: .
clone size: .
J gene: TRBJ2-5

CDR3 protein: CASSQRQAPNEKLFF
CDR3 DNA: TGCGCCAGCAGCCAACGACAAGCCCCTAATGAAAAACTGTTTTTT
V gene: TRBV5-1
D gene: .
clone size: few
J gene: TRBJ1-4

CDR3 protein: CASSPLGRGGTDTQYF
CDR3 DNA: TGTGCCAGCAGCCCTCTGGGGCGGGGGGGCACAGATACGCAGTATTTT
V gene: TRBV6-2/TRBV6-3
D gene: TRBD2
clone size: .
J gene: TRBJ2-3

CDR3 protein: CASSHPLPGETQYF
CDR3 DNA: TGTGCCAGCAGCCATCCATTGCCAGGGGAGACCCAGTACTTC
V gene: TRBV14
D gene: .
clone size: .
J gene: TRBJ2-5

CDR3 protein: CASSYGNTIYF
CDR3 DNA: TGTGCCAGCAGCTATGGAAACACCATATATTTT
V gene: TRBV9
D gene: .
clone size: many
J gene: TRBJ1-3

CDR3 protein: CSAGGTGANQPQHF
CDR3 DNA: TGCAGTGCTGGAGGGACAGGGGCCAATCAGCCCCAGCATTTT
V gene: TRBV20-1
D gene: TRBD1
clone size: few
J gene: TRBJ1-5

CDR3 protein: CSARDYGLGNTIYF
CDR3 DNA: TGCAGTGCTAGAGATTACGGACTTGGAAACACCATATATTTT
V gene: TRBV20-1
D gene: .
clone size: many
J gene: TRBJ1-3

CDR3 protein: CSARIFLAGVAYEQYF
CDR3 DNA: TGCAGTGCTAGAATCTTTCTAGCGGGTGTCGCCTACGAGCAGTACTTC
V gene: TRBV20-1
D gene: TRBD2
clone size: .
J gene: TRBJ2-7

CDR3 protein: CASSPPGGAGGELFF
CDR3 DNA: TGCGCCAGCTCTCCCCCAGGGGGCGCAGGCGGGGAGCTGTTTTTT
V gene: TRBV4-1
D gene: TRBD1
clone size: .
J gene: TRBJ2-2

CDR3 protein: CSALGNDKNIQYF
CDR3 DNA: TGCAGTGCGCTCGGGAACGACAAAAACATTCAGTACTTC
V gene: TRBV20-1
D gene: .
clone size: .
J gene: TRBJ2-4

CDR3 protein: CSAVDVAGQSTYEQYF
CDR3 DNA: TGCAGTGCCGTAGATGTAGCGGGACAAAGTACCTACGAGCAGTACTTC
V gene: TRBV20-1
D gene: TRBD2
clone size: few
J gene: TRBJ2-7

CDR3 protein: CASSPRFRLAGSTDTQYF
CDR3 DNA: TGTGCCAGCAGCCCTAGGTTTAGGCTAGCGGGGAGCACAGATACGCAGTATTTT
V gene: TRBV11-2
D gene: TRBD2
clone size: many
J gene: TRBJ2-3

CDR3 protein: CASSLQGPGEGVF
CDR3 DNA: TGTGCCAGCAGTCTACAAGGGCCTGGCGAGGGTGTCTTC
V gene: TRBV12-3/TRBV12-4
D gene: .
clone size: few
J gene: TRBJ2-1

CDR3 protein: CATSRDPRVGDEQFF
CDR3 DNA: TGTGCCACCAGCAGAGATCCCCGGGTTGGCGATGAGCAGTTCTTC
V gene: TRBV15
D gene: .
clone size: many
J gene: TRBJ2-1

CDR3 protein: CASSLLQGSTEAFF
CDR3 DNA: TGTGCCAGCAGTTTGCTTCAGGGGAGCACTGAAGCTTTCTTT
V gene: TRBV27
D gene: .
clone size: few
J gene: TRBJ1-1

CDR3 protein: CASRSQGLAFEQFF
CDR3 DNA: TGTGCCAGCAGATCCCAGGGACTAGCTTTCGAGCAGTTCTTC
V gene: TRBV12-3/TRBV12-4
D gene: TRBD2
clone size: many
J gene: TRBJ2-1

CDR3 protein: CSARTPPGSGGTDTQYF
CDR3 DNA: TGCAGTGCTAGAACCCCTCCGGGCAGCGGGGGGACAGATACGCAGTATTTT
V gene: TRBV20-1
D gene: TRBD2
clone size: many
J gene: TRBJ2-3

CDR3 protein: CASSFEGQGYEQYF
CDR3 DNA: TGTGCCAGCAGTTTTGAGGGCCAAGGGTACGAGCAGTACTTC
V gene: TRBV28
D gene: .
clone size: many
J gene: TRBJ2-7

CDR3 protein: CASRYGRGGASYNEQFF
CDR3 DNA: TGTGCCAGTCGTTACGGGCGCGGGGGGGCCTCCTACAATGAGCAGTTCTTC
V gene: TRBV21-1
D gene: .
clone size: .
J gene: TRBJ2-1

CDR3 protein: CASSVDQGLGEQFF
CDR3 DNA: TGTGCCAGCAGCGTAGATCAGGGATTGGGTGAGCAGTTCTTC
V gene: TRBV9
D gene: .
clone size: few
J gene: TRBJ2-1

CDR3 protein: CATSTRSGGAYEQYF
CDR3 DNA: TGTGCCACCAGCACTCGATCGGGGGGGGCCTACGAGCAGTACTTC
V gene: TRBV15
D gene: TRBD2
clone size: many
J gene: TRBJ2-7

CDR3 protein: CASSQDFVGGRVGTDTQYF
CDR3 DNA: TGTGCCAGCAGCCAAGATTTCGTCGGCGGCAGAGTGGGGACAGATACGCAGTATTTT
V gene: TRBV4-2
D gene: .
clone size: few
J gene: TRBJ2-3

CDR3 protein: CSARDRGHQETQYF
CDR3 DNA: TGCAGTGCCCGGGACAGGGGCCACCAAGAGACCCAGTACTTC
V gene: TRBV20-1
D gene: TRBD1
clone size: many
J gene: TRBJ2-5

CDR3 protein: CASSDSLTSALNEQFF
CDR3 DNA: TGTGCCAGCAGCGACTCTCTGACTAGCGCCCTCAATGAGCAGTTCTTC
V gene: TRBV6-2/TRBV6-3
D gene: TRBD2
clone size: .
J gene: TRBJ2-1

CDR3 protein: CASSLAGGLSEAFF
CDR3 DNA: TGCGCCAGCAGCTTGGCGGGAGGTTTAAGTGAAGCTTTCTTT
V gene: TRBV5-1
D gene: .
clone size: .
J gene: TRBJ1-1

CDR3 protein: CASSDPTSAQGSYNEQFF
CDR3 DNA: TGTGCCAGCTCCGACCCTACTAGCGCCCAGGGGTCCTACAATGAGCAGTTCTTC
V gene: TRBV18
D gene: .
clone size: many
J gene: TRBJ2-1

CDR3 protein: CASSPLAWETQYF
CDR3 DNA: TGTGCCAGCTCACCACTAGCGTGGGAGACCCAGTACTTC
V gene: TRBV18
D gene: .
clone size: .
J gene: TRBJ2-5

CDR3 protein: CASSENPDTQYF
CDR3 DNA: TGTGCCAGCAGTGAGAACCCAGATACGCAGTATTTT
V gene: TRBV2
D gene: .
clone size: .
J gene: TRBJ2-3

CDR3 protein: CASSQKIPAGQSGYEQYF
CDR3 DNA: TGCGCCAGCAGCCAAAAAATCCCTGCGGGACAGTCAGGCTACGAGCAGTACTTC
V gene: TRBV4-3
D gene: .
clone size: few
J gene: TRBJ2-7

CDR3 protein: CASSSLRTGSNQPQHF
CDR3 DNA: TGTGCCAGCAGTTCACTTCGGACGGGGAGCAATCAGCCCCAGCATTTT
V gene: TRBV28
D gene: .
clone size: .
J gene: TRBJ1-5

CDR3 protein: CASSLAPGTAGFYGYTF
CDR3 DNA: TGTGCCAGCAGCTTAGCCCCTGGGACAGCAGGCTTCTATGGCTACACCTTC
V gene: TRBV7-8
D gene: TRBD1
clone size: few
J gene: TRBJ1-2

CDR3 protein: CASSLGSGTGHGYTF
CDR3 DNA: TGTGCCAGCAGCTTAGGGTCCGGGACAGGGCATGGCTACACCTTC
V gene: TRBV7-9
D gene: TRBD1
clone size: .
J gene: TRBJ1-2

CDR3 protein: CASSETLFDTQYF
CDR3 DNA: TGCGCCAGCAGCGAGACCCTTTTCGATACGCAGTATTTT
V gene: TRBV5-1
D gene: .
clone size: few
J gene: TRBJ2-3